This T cell receptor (beta chain) was observed in a study of cytomegalovirus exposure and HLA in healthy donors (dated by TCRdb to between 2016 and 2019). Regarding the research as a whole: According to a later analysis, the approximately 120 validation repertoires were produced on the same platform as the 680 or so repertoires of the first cohort. In addition to the first cohort of approximately 670 subjects, a separate validation cohort of approximately 130 different subjects was used. The aim of the study was to test whether cataloging public T cell receptors could identify signatures of past pathogen exposure. The study combined high-throughput TCR immunosequencing, statistical association of individual TCRs with disease status, and machine learning to predict cytomegalovirus infection status.

Libraries were made using the immunoSEQ multiplex PCR assay. Per the source publication's procedure: A statistical classification framework was built for diagnosing cytomegalovirus status from the catalog of TCR beta chain sequences. The table comes from immuneACCESS by way of TCRdb, which keeps in-frame sequences with V and J called. Part of the clones is missing from these tables; in studies checked, under half for an unresolved V gene and the rest for unknown reasons. That table gives V, J and clone size, and the DNA gave D and trimming. The sample includes 200,000 to 300,000 clones, with about 90% observed a single time. Of the sample, about 12% is held by the ten largest clones. As to this clone: The antigen it recognizes is unknown. No base quality information exists; no much larger clone differs at one position.

The donors were included in the validation cohort of 100 to 150 subjects, a group kept apart from the approximately 700-subject first cohort. The CDR3 measures 16 amino acids from cysteine to phenylalanine. Just CDR3 DNA is preserved here, 48 bases in frame from base 1. The CDR1 and CDR2 encoded by the germline V gene are SGHVS and FNYEAQ. V is cut by 1 base and J by 7 bases, and the space between the germline ends is 17 bases. Here is what the overall study found, with its caveats: A later analysis lacked HLA typing for the validation cohort, so it scored co-occurrence in that cohort across all 120 repertoires. A later analysis found that TCRs clustered in the first cohort also tended to co-occur in the roughly 120 validation repertoires, with 94% of cluster scores above 0. It was suggested by the authors that the approach could potentially be generalized to other disease states and immunological phenotypes. Most TCR sequences were seen in very few donors, while some public TCRs were found in many individuals. In the study, some 160 TCR beta chains were listed as associated with cytomegalovirus. The classifier was reported to diagnose cytomegalovirus status with high specificity and sensitivity in both the original cohort and the validation cohort. A few of the identified cytomegalovirus-associated TCR beta chains were confirmed in vitro to be specific for cytomegalovirus antigens.

This TCR was sampled from a man younger than 30 in good health and CMV-seropositive. The chain is assembled from TRBV7-6 and TRBJ2-1; tentative D gene TRBD2, with 5 bases matching. The material sequenced was PBMCs. DNA sequence: TGTGCCAGCAGCTTAGAGGTAGAGGGAGCAAGGAATGAGCAGTTCTTC. The encoded protein is CASSLEVEGARNEQFF.